This paragraph reports one T cell receptor (beta chain). As yet, its antigen is unknown. The missing conserved phenylalanine or tryptophan at the end of this CDR3 makes a read error likely. The data were taken from a study of read filtering for tumor transcriptome and immune sequencing. Study as a whole: The cohort had 17 men and about 15 women aged roughly 47 to 80, mean around 63 years. Study-wide results and limits: Single-read clonotypes: roughly 82% of IR-seq clonotypes (around 3.4% of reads), around three quarters of RNA-seq clonotypes (approximately 45% of reads). IR-seq and RNA-seq agreed better without single-read clonotypes. IR-seq captured clonotypes deeper and more reliably than RNA-seq.

This CDR3 is built from 13 residues. Germline CDR1 is MNHNY and CDR2 is SVGAGI (reference sequence). The library was built from roughly 400 ng RNA with molecular barcoded adaptors for alpha/delta and beta/gamma chains. TCRdb re-analysed the reads in MiXCR, keeping a single row per CDR3 protein. In the table there are some 39,000 distinct CDR3 sequences, 14% of which are singletons. The sample comprised a population of CD138-negative cells sorted from bone marrow. The sequence derives from a donor at least 40 years old with multiple myeloma. This sequence joins TRBV6-6 and TRBJ1-5, with D possibly matching TRBD1 (6 bases). CDR3 loop: CASAYRDNQPQHL. The CDR3 DNA reads TGTGCCAGCGCCTACAGGGACAATCAGCCTCAGCATCTT.